The table lists the clone carrying this T cell receptor beta chain with a few counts. The data were obtained in a study of T cell repertoires in cytomegalovirus infection. TCRdb reprocessed the reads via MiXCR and lists one record per CDR3 protein. The sample records approximately 500,000 distinct CDR3 sequences, 11% being singletons. The sequence was obtained from a human donor in good health (CMV status not recorded). Some clones in this sample may be carry-over from other donors' samples. Input material: PBMCs.

CDR3 region: CAVQEGGSSYNEQFF. Here the CDR3 DNA reads TGTGCCGTCCAAGAGGGCGGTTCCTCCTACAATGAGCAGTTCTTC. V usage is TRBV19 and J usage is TRBJ2-1; tentative D call: TRBD2 (5 bases). With 11 bases removed from V and 0 bases from J, the gap between germline ends came to 17 bases. The CDR3 consists of 15 residues. From germline, CDR1 is LNHDA and CDR2 SQIVND (reference sequence).